These 23 T cell receptor beta chains were all obtained from the same sample, sequenced in a study of cytomegalovirus exposure and HLA in healthy donors. The PCR was carried out with 60 Vbeta primers and 13 Jbeta primers. Assay used: immunoSEQ multiplex PCR; TCRdb lists only in-frame clones, some missing. The sample includes roughly 100,000 clones, around 82% of them seen just once. Sequencing input: PBMCs. The source is a woman aged 35 to 49 in good health and CMV-seronegative.

The rearrangement links TRBV14 to TRBJ1-5; D is uncertain. The CDR3 runs to 13 residues. V lost 1 base to trimming and J lost 5 bases, with 6 bases between them. CDR1 and CDR2 from the germline V gene are SGHDN and FVKESK. This CDR3 is CASSQGLHQPQHF. Here the CDR3 DNA reads TGTGCCAGCAGCCAAGGGCTCCATCAGCCCCAGCATTTT.

The V call is TRBV28, the J call TRBJ1-5, with D possibly being TRBD1 (5 bases). Germline V gene lookup returns CDR1 MDHEN and CDR2 SYDVKM. Trimming removed 4 bases from V and 0 bases from J, with 13 bases in between. There are 16 residues in the CDR3. The CDR3 region has the DNA TGTGCCAGCAGTTGGGTTCGGGGGACTAGCAATCAGCCCCAGCATTTT. This sequence encodes CASSWVRGTSNQPQHF.

This clone was picked up a small number of times. One end of the junction does not line up with germline, which may come from a read error. This chain links TRBV10-3 with TRBJ1-4; a possible D gene is TRBD1 (5 bases). Per the germline V gene, CDR1 is ENHRY and CDR2 is SYGVKD. This CDR3 is 13 amino acids long. This CDR3 reads CAINEGPNEKLFF. The CDR3 DNA reads as TGTGCCATCAATGAGGGGCCTAATGAAAAACTGTTTTTT.

The chain combines TRBV7-8 with TRBJ2-5; D remains unclear. V lost 4 bases and J lost 4, with 19 bases in between. Germline loops: CDR1 SGHVS, CDR2 FQNEAQ. This CDR3 has 16 residues. CDR3 nucleotides: TGTGCCAGCAGCTCCCGCTGGGCAGGCTATGGAGAGACCCAGTACTTC. Translating gives CASSSRWAGYGETQYF.

V gene TRBV30 combines with J gene TRBJ2-7; TRBD1 might be the D (5 bases). The CDR3 is 16 residues long. Germline CDR1 and CDR2: GTSNPN and SVGIG (reference sequence). Trimming removed 0 bases at V and 4 bases at J, with 19 bases between. CDR3 coding DNA: TGTGCCTGGAGTGTACCGGACACCGCCTCCATATACGAGCAGTACTTC. Translation: CAWSVPDTASIYEQYF.

The table lists this clone with a few counts. The rearrangement uses TRBV5-8 and TRBJ1-5; no reliable D call. Trimming cost V 0 bases and J 5 bases, with 9 bases left between them. Germline V gene lookup returns CDR1 SGHTS and CDR2 YDEGEE. CDR3 length equals 14 residues. This CDR3 is CASSLGQVHQPQHF. DNA of the CDR3: TGTGCCAGCAGCTTGGGGCAGGTTCATCAGCCCCAGCATTTT. The full variable domain, completed using reference TRBV5-8 and TRBJ1-5, is EAGVTQSPTHLIKTRGQQATLRCSPISGHTSVYWYQQALGLGLQFLLWYDEGEERNRGNFPPRFSGRQFPNYSSELNVNALELEDSALYLCASSLGQVHQPQHFGDGTRLSIL.

V is TRBV7-9 and J is TRBJ2-7, with D tentatively TRBD2 (5 bases). The CDR3 has 14 residues. Trimming pared 1 base from V and 2 bases from J, leaving 9 bases between. Germline assignment: CDR1 SEHNR and CDR2 FQNEAQ (reference sequence). The CDR3 DNA reads TGTGCCAGCAGCTTAGGCCGGGATACCTACGAGCAGTACTTC. Residues: CASSLGRDTYEQYF.

The chain recombines TRBV27 with TRBJ2-3; 13 positions match TRBD2. Germline trimming cut 6 bases from V and 2 bases from J; bases unmatched to any gene: 11. Germline V gives CDR1 MNHEY, CDR2 SMNVEV (reference sequence). This CDR3 comprises 18 residues. The CDR3 DNA reads as TGTGCCAGCAGCACGGGACTAGCGGGAACAGATCTCACAGATACGCAGTATTTT. It encodes CASSTGLAGTDLTDTQYF.

V is TRBV5-6 and J is TRBJ2-3, with 12 positions matching TRBD2. Looked up from germline, CDR1 is SGHDT and CDR2 is YYEEEE. This CDR3 contains 17 residues. V was pared by 0 bases and J by 0 bases, with 2 bases of the junction left unmatched. DNA of the CDR3: TGTGCCAGCAGCTTGGACGGACTAGCGGGGAGCACAGATACGCAGTATTTT. Its translation: CASSLDGLAGSTDTQYF.

This chain uses TRBV5-1 with TRBJ2-7, with D tentatively TRBD2 (6 bases). CDR1 is SGHRS and CDR2 is YFSETQ in the germline V gene. The V gene lost 3 bases and the J gene lost 6 bases, with 10 bases spanning the gap. CDR3 length equals 12 residues. CDR3 nucleotides: TGCGCCAGCAGCTCCGGGACTTTCGAGCAGTACTTC. Translation gives CASSSGTFEQYF.

The V gene is TRBV23-1, the J gene TRBJ2-7, with D maybe TRBD2 (7 bases). TRBV23-1 falls under the ORF class, with uncertain function. V lost 3 bases, J lost 5 bases, and 14 bases lay in between. This CDR3 has 14 residues. In DNA form, the CDR3 reads TGCGCCAGCAGTCAGCCCCCGGGGGGCCACGAGCAGTACTTC. Its translation is CASSQPPGGHEQYF.

CDR3: CASSQGVGTEAFF. For the CDR3, the DNA is TGTGCCAGCAGTCAGGGGGTCGGCACTGAAGCTTTCTTT. The chain joins TRBV6-6 to TRBJ1-1, with 7 bases lining up with TRBD1. This CDR3 comprises 13 residues. Germline CDR1 MNHNY, CDR2 SVGAGI (reference sequence). With V trimmed by 5 bases and J by 4 bases, 4 bases remained unmatched.

The V gene is TRBV5-1, the J gene TRBJ1-4; the D is unclear. Trimming took off 3 bases at V and 8 bases at J, with 8 bases between the two ends. The length of the CDR3 is 12 residues. Germline lookup yields CDR1 SGHRS and CDR2 YFSETQ. CDR3 residues: CASSSGGEKLFF. CDR3 sequence (DNA): TGCGCCAGCAGCTCGGGAGGCGAAAAACTGTTTTTT.

The chain carries TRBV18 and TRBJ2-1, with 10 bases fitting TRBD1. The CDR3 consists of 17 residues. V was clipped by 4 bases and J by 1 base; unmatched bases: 7. In germline, CDR1 is KGHSH, CDR2 LQKENI. CDR3 in amino acids: CASSRGQGMASYNEQFF. The DNA for the CDR3 is TGTGCCAGCTCACGGGGACAGGGGATGGCATCCTACAATGAGCAGTTCTTC.

The chain employs TRBV5-1 and TRBJ1-2, with TRBD1 matching 8 bases. Looked up from germline, CDR1 is SGHRS and CDR2 is YFSETQ. This CDR3 is built from 13 residues. Germline trimming cut 3 bases from V and 8 bases from J; bases unmatched to any gene: 6. The DNA for the CDR3 is TGCGCCAGCAGCTCCAGGGGGCGGGAGGGCTACACCTTC. Amino acid sequence: CASSSRGREGYTF.

The V call is TRBV5-1, the J call TRBJ1-2; TRBD1 matches 9 bases. J was trimmed by 0 bases and V by 4 bases; bases with no gene match: 4. Germline V gives CDR1 SGHRS, CDR2 YFSETQ. This CDR3 is 15 amino acids long. The DNA for the CDR3 is TGCGCCAGCAGCGAGGACAGGGGCGCTAACTATGGCTACACCTTC. Protein: CASSEDRGANYGYTF.

The rearrangement links TRBV7-8 to TRBJ1-1, with 9 bases lining up with TRBD1. Looked up from germline, CDR1 is SGHVS and CDR2 is FQNEAQ. The CDR3 runs 14 residues. Unmatched junction bases numbered 4, after V lost 2 bases and J lost 6 bases. The CDR3 reads CASSLMGTGSEAFF. The CDR3 DNA follows: TGTGCCAGCAGCTTAATGGGGACAGGGTCTGAAGCTTTCTTT. The complete variable domain, with remaining parts taken from reference TRBV7-8 and TRBJ1-1, reads GAGVSQSPRYKVAKRGQDVALRCDPISGHVSLFWYQQALGQGPEFLTYFQNEAQLDKSGLPSDRFFAERPEGSVSTLKIQRTQQEDSAVYLCASSLMGTGSEAFFGQGTRLTVV.

The gene calls are TRBV5-1 and TRBJ2-5; 9 bases line up with TRBD2. V was clipped by 0 bases and J by 7 bases; unmatched bases: 10. CDR3 size: 16 residues. Per germline, CDR1 SGHRS and CDR2 YFSETQ. For the CDR3, the DNA is TGCGCCAGCAGCTTGGCTAGCGGGATCGCCCTGGGGACCCAGTACTTC. Amino acids: CASSLASGIALGTQYF.

The J gene is TRBJ2-1, the V gene TRBV28; 10 nucleotides line up with TRBD1. Germline lookup yields CDR1 MDHEN and CDR2 SYDVKM. This CDR3 region has 12 residues. V was clipped by 5 bases and J by 10 bases; unmatched bases: 2. The DNA for the CDR3 is TGTGCCAGCAGTATGGGACAGGGGGAGCAGTTCTTC. Translation gives CASSMGQGEQFF.

The V gene is TRBV19, the J gene TRBJ2-2, with no clear D. V gave up 3 bases and J gave up 4 bases, with 12 bases separating them. Germline-derived CDR1 and CDR2 are LNHDA and SQIVND (reference sequence). The CDR3 covers 15 residues. This chain's CDR3 is CASSISGGSTGELFF. The CDR3 DNA is TGTGCCAGTAGTATTTCTGGCGGAAGCACCGGGGAGCTGTTTTTT.

This sequence joins TRBV7-2 and TRBJ2-4, with 7 bases matching TRBD1. J was trimmed by 3 bases and V by 3 bases; bases with no gene match: 5. CDR3 length: 15 residues. Germline V gives CDR1 SGHTA, CDR2 FQGNSA. CDR3 coding DNA: TGTGCCAGCAGCTTCCCCACAGGGGACAAAAACATTCAGTACTTC. Protein product: CASSFPTGDKNIQYF.

In DNA, the CDR3 is TGTGCCAGCAGCCAAGGGGGGATGGGGAGGGCTTTCTTT. Translated, it gives CASSQGGMGRAFF. J is TRBJ1-1 and V is TRBV4-2; possibly TRBD1 for D (5 bases). The CDR3 spans 13 residues. Trimming removed 1 base at V and 11 bases at J, with 14 bases between. Germline CDR1 reads LGHNA; CDR2 reads YNFKEQ.

V is TRBV28 and J is TRBJ2-7; 10 nucleotides agree with TRBD1. The germline V gene has CDR1 MDHEN and CDR2 SYDVKM. V gave up 2 bases and J gave up 5 bases; unmatched junction bases: 9. The CDR3 has 16 amino acids. CDR3: CASSLTPGQGSDEQYF. The CDR3 DNA follows: TGTGCCAGCAGTTTAACCCCGGGACAGGGGTCGGACGAGCAGTACTTC.